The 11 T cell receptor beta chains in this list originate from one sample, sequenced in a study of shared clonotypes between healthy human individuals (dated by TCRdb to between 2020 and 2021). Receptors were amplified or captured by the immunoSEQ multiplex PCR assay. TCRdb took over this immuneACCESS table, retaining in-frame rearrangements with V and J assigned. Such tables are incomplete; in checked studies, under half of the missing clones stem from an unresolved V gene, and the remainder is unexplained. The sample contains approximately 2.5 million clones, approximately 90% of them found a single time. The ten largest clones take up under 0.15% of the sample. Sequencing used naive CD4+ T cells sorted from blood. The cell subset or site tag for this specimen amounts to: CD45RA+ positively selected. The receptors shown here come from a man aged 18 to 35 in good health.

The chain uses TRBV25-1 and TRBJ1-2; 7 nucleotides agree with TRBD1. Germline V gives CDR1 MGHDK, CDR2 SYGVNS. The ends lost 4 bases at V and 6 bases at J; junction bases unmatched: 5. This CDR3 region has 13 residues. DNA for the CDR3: TGTGCCAGCAGTGTCGGGACAGTTGATGGCTACACCTTC. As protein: CASSVGTVDGYTF.

The CDR3, as DNA: TGTGCCAGCAGCCCCCAGAGCCAGGGAACTGAAGCTTTCTTT. It translates to CASSPQSQGTEAFF. The chain joins TRBV11-2 to TRBJ1-1; D might be TRBD1 (5 bases). This CDR3 is 14 amino acids long. The V end lost 5 bases, the J end lost 5 bases, and 15 bases lay between the germline ends. Per germline, CDR1 SGHAT and CDR2 FQNNGV.

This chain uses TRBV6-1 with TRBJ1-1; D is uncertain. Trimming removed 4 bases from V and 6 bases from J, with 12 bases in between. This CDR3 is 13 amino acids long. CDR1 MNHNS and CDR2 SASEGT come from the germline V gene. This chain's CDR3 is CASSGRGWAEAFF. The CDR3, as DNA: TGTGCCAGCAGTGGTCGGGGTTGGGCTGAAGCTTTCTTT.

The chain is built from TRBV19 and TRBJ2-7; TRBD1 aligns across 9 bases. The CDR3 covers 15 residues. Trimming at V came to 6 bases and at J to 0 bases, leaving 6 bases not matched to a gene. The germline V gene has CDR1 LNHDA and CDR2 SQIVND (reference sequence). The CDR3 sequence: CASRTTGGLSYEQYF. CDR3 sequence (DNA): TGTGCCAGTAGGACCACAGGGGGCCTCTCCTACGAGCAGTACTTC.

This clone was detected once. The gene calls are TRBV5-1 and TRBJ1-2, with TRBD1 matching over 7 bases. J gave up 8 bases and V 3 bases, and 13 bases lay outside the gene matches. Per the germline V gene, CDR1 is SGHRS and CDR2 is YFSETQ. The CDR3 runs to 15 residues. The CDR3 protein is CASSSRTGRPGGYTF. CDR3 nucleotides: TGCGCCAGCAGCTCCCGGACAGGCAGACCCGGGGGCTACACCTTC.

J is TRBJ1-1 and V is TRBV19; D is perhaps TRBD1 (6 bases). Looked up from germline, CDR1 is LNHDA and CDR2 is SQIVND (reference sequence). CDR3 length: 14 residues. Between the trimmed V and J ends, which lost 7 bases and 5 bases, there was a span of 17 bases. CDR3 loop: CASTPTGRRTEAFF. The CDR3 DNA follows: TGTGCCAGTACCCCGACAGGCAGGAGGACTGAAGCTTTCTTT.

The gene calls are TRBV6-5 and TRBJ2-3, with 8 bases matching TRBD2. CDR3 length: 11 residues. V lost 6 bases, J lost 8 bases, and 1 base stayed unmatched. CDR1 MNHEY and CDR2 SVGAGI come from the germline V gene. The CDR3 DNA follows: TGTGCCAGCAGCCTAGCGGGTACGCAGTATTTT. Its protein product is CASSLAGTQYF.

CDR3 protein: CASSEGASGIYEQYF. As DNA, the CDR3 is TGTGCCAGCAGTGAAGGCGCTAGCGGCATCTACGAGCAGTACTTC. The chain employs TRBV6-1 and TRBJ2-7, with TRBD2 matching over 7 bases. J gave up 3 bases and V 1 base, and 6 bases lay outside the gene matches. CDR3 size: 15 residues. Germline CDR1 reads MNHNS; CDR2 reads SASEGT.

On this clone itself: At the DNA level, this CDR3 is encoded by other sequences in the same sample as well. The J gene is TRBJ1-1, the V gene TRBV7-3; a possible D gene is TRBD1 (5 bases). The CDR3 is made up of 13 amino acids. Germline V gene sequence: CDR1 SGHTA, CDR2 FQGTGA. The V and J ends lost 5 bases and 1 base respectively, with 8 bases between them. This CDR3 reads CASSPTGNTEAFF. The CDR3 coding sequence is TGTGCCAGCAGCCCAACAGGGAACACTGAAGCTTTCTTT.

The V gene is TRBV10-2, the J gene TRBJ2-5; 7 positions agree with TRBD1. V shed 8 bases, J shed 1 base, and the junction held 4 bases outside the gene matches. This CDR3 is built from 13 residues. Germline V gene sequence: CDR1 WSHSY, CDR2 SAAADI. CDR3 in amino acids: CASCRGIQETQYF. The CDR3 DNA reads TGCGCCAGCTGCAGGGGGATCCAAGAGACCCAGTACTTC.

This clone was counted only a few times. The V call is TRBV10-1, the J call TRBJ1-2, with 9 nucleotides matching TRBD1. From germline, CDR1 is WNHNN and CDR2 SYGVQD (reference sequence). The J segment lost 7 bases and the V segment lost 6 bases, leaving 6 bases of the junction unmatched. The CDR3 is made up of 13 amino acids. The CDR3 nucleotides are TGCGCCAGCAGCGGCGGACAGGGGACTGGCTACACCTTC. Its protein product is CASSGGQGTGYTF.